The subject of this entry is one T cell receptor (beta chain). Germline V gene lookup returns CDR1 MNHNS and CDR2 SASEGT. V dropped 3 bases and J dropped 1 base, with 7 bases sitting between them. CDR3 length: 14 amino acids. These data come from a study of T cell clonotyping in hematopoietic cell transplantation. Samples: about 28 days before transplant, then days 30, 100 and 180 after. TCRdb's table, derived via immunoSEQ multiplex PCR, lists solely in-frame clones and lacks some. The table lists approximately 15,000 clones, roughly 84% of them singletons. This sequence originates from a male patient aged 55 to 69 who had an allogeneic stem cell transplant from a related donor, so the T cells may come from the graft donor. Some clones in this sample may be carry-over from other donors' samples. The chain is built from TRBV6-1 and TRBJ2-4, with D possibly TRBD1 on 5 matching bases. The material was PBMCs, obtained 100 days after allogeneic stem cell transplant. This CDR3 is CASSENRAKNIQYF. The CDR3 bases are TGTGCCAGCAGTGAGAACAGGGCCAAAAACATTCAGTACTTC.